Below, 9 T cell receptor beta chains from the same sample are listed, as sequenced in a study of blood T cell repertoires in COVID-19. The method was immunoSEQ multiplex PCR; TCRdb's version includes in-frame clones alone and lacks a portion of them. The table includes 54,000 or so clones, 86% detected once. The sequenced sample was peripheral blood. These TCRs come from a woman older than 75 with acute or convalescent COVID-19.

This clone showed up just once. The chain uses TRBV11-3 and TRBJ2-7; TRBD2 matches 8 bases. The germline V gene encodes CDR1 SGHNT and CDR2 YENEEA. The CDR3 is 15 residues long. V lost 7 bases and J lost 0; bases outside the gene matches: 8. CDR3: CASTWGGTSSYEQYF. As DNA, the CDR3 is TGTGCCAGCACTTGGGGTGGGACTAGCTCCTACGAGCAGTACTTC.

The gene calls are TRBV6-2 or TRBV6-3 and TRBJ1-3; TRBD1 aligns across 8 bases. The ends lost 6 bases at V and 3 bases at J; junction bases unmatched: 7. The CDR3 runs to 15 residues. Germline CDR1 reads MNHEY; CDR2 reads SVGEGT. The DNA for the CDR3 is TGTGCCAGCAGCGACGGACAGGGTTATGGAAACACCATATATTTT. Amino acid sequence: CASSDGQGYGNTIYF.

The chain couples TRBV3-1 (or the pseudogene TRBV3-2) to TRBJ2-7; 11 bases map to TRBD1. This CDR3 contains 14 residues. From germline, CDR1 is LGHDT and CDR2 YNNKEL (reference sequence). Unmatched junction bases numbered 5, after V lost 5 bases and J lost 5 bases. The CDR3 is CASSFGQGADEQYV. CDR3 nucleotide sequence: TGTGCCAGCAGCTTCGGACAGGGGGCGGACGAGCAGTACGTC.

This chain joins TRBV27 and TRBJ2-2; 12 bases fit TRBD2. This CDR3 has 16 amino acids. Germline CDR1 is MNHEY and CDR2 is SMNVEV (reference sequence). The V gene end was trimmed by 7 bases and the J gene end by 1 base; junction bases not matched to a gene: 4. CDR3 nucleotides: TGTGCCAGCAAATCTAGCGGGAGGGTGAACACCGGGGAGCTGTTTTTT. This sequence encodes CASKSSGRVNTGELFF.

In DNA form, the CDR3 reads TGTGCCAGCCCTAACCGGAGGCCCCAGCATTTT. It codes for CASPNRRPQHF. The chain recombines TRBV5-4 with TRBJ1-5; D gene ambiguous. The V end was cut by 7 bases, the J end by 9 bases, with 11 bases between. The CDR3 totals 11 residues. Germline CDR1 reads SGHNT; CDR2 reads YYREEE (reference sequence).

This rearrangement joins TRBV20-1 to TRBJ2-1; 9 positions match TRBD1. The CDR3 has 14 residues. V shed 3 bases, J shed 7 bases, and the junction held 7 bases outside the gene matches. The germline gives CDR1 DFQATT, CDR2 SNEGSKA (reference sequence). CDR3 region: CSASPGTGFNEQFF. CDR3 DNA sequence: TGCAGTGCTAGTCCCGGGACAGGGTTTAATGAGCAGTTCTTC.

This chain links TRBV7-2 with TRBJ1-5; TRBD1 matches 7 bases. V gave up 5 bases and J gave up 4 bases; unmatched junction bases: 2. Looked up from germline, CDR1 is SGHTA and CDR2 is FQGNSA. The CDR3 length is 13 residues. CDR3 amino acids: CASSHRGNQPQHF. CDR3 coding DNA: TGTGCCAGCAGCCACAGGGGTAATCAGCCCCAGCATTTT. Filled out from reference TRBV7-2 and TRBJ1-5, the complete variable domain reads GAGVSQSPSNKVTEKGKDVELRCDPISGHTALYWYRQSLGQGLEFLIYFQGNSAPDKSGLPSDRFSAERTGGSVSTLTIQRTQQEDSAVYLCASSHRGNQPQHFGDGTRLSIL.

The CDR3: CASSQDEGPGTQYF. The CDR3 DNA reads TGTGCCAGCAGCCAAGATGAGGGTCCGGGGACCCAGTACTTC. The chain joins TRBV4-2 to TRBJ2-5; perhaps TRBD2 as D (5 bases). The CDR3 covers 14 residues. Trimming shortened V by 0 bases and J by 7 bases, and 12 bases separated the two germline ends. Germline-derived CDR1 and CDR2 are LGHNA and YNFKEQ.

In its sample, this clone was seen once. The genes are TRBV10-2 and TRBJ2-5, with 7 bases that match TRBD1. The V gene's germline CDR1 is WSHSY and CDR2 SAAADI. This CDR3 spans 16 amino acids. V gave up 0 bases and J gave up 5 bases; unmatched junction bases: 9. The CDR3 sequence: CASSESLQGLGETQYF. CDR3 coding DNA: TGCGCCAGCAGTGAGTCCTTACAGGGGTTAGGGGAGACCCAGTACTTC.